The 28 T cell receptor beta chains listed next were all sequenced from one sample in a study of T-cell reconstitution after alpha-beta-depleted transplantation in children. The authors prepared the TCRbeta library with unique molecular identifiers. One entry per CDR3 protein, called by TCRdb with MiXCR from the PCR reads. The sample yields around 580,000 distinct CDR3 sequences, 20% to 30% seen once. The specimen comprised PBMCs, sampled before TCRalphabeta/CD19-depleted stem cell transplant. The receptors were gathered from a boy in the first two years of life with Wiskott-Aldrich syndrome, due to receive a stem cell transplant.

This clonotype occurred a few times. The CDR3 protein is CASSLVGQGATEAFF. In nucleotides, the CDR3 is TGTGCCAGCAGCTTAGTCGGGCAGGGGGCCACTGAAGCTTTCTTT. The rearrangement links TRBV7-9 to TRBJ1-1; 8 bases match TRBD1. From germline, CDR1 is SEHNR and CDR2 FQNEAQ (reference sequence). The CDR3 sequence is 15 residues long. The V and J ends lost 1 base and 4 bases, in that order; junction bases with no gene match: 5.

This clonotype has only a few counts. V is TRBV5-1 and J is TRBJ1-4; D is uncertain. The CDR3 is made up of 16 amino acids. V was pared by 0 bases and J by 8 bases, with 17 bases between. Germline CDR1 SGHRS, CDR2 YFSETQ. This CDR3 is CASSLGVGQIGEKLFF. The CDR3 nucleotides read TGCGCCAGCAGCTTGGGGGTCGGGCAGATTGGAGAAAAACTGTTTTTT.

The chain employs TRBV10-3 and TRBJ2-3, with D possibly matching TRBD1 (6 bases). CDR1 ENHRY and CDR2 SYGVKD come from the germline V gene. Trimming cost V 2 bases and J 5 bases, with 14 bases left between them. CDR3 size: 15 residues. CDR3 in DNA: TGTGCCATCAGTGAGCGAGGGGGAGTAGGAGATACGCAGTATTTT. Its translation: CAISERGGVGDTQYF.

This clonotype was seen more than once but under ten times. The rearrangement joins TRBV4-2 to TRBJ2-7, with 7 bases identical to TRBD1. Germline V gene lookup returns CDR1 LGHNA and CDR2 YNFKEQ. The CDR3 sequence is 18 residues long. V was clipped by 0 bases and J by 3 bases; unmatched bases: 14. The CDR3 nucleotides are TGTGCCAGCAGCCAAGATCCATCCGGGACAGATAACAACTACGAGCAGTACTTC. This codes for CASSQDPSGTDNNYEQYF.

This clonotype was seen only a few times. The chain recombines TRBV18 with TRBJ2-3; D is possibly TRBD1 (6 bases). In germline, CDR1 is KGHSH, CDR2 LQKENI. V lost 8 bases and J lost 2, with 11 bases in between. The CDR3 extends over 13 amino acids. This CDR3 reads CASAGTNTDTQYF. CDR3 in DNA: TGTGCCAGCGCCGGGACAAACACAGATACGCAGTATTTT.

This clonotype was counted only a few times. This chain links TRBV7-8 with TRBJ2-3; TRBD2 aligns across 7 bases. V lost 1 base and J lost 1; bases outside the gene matches: 8. CDR3 length: 17 amino acids. The V gene's germline CDR1 is SGHVS and CDR2 FQNEAQ. The CDR3 DNA is TGTGCCAGCAGCTTAGTGGGCGGGGGACGGGGCACAGATACGCAGTATTTT. Its protein is CASSLVGGGRGTDTQYF.

The CDR3 nucleotides read TGTGCCACCGCGATGGGACTAGCGGGAGAGTACAATGAGCAGTTCTTC. The encoded protein is CATAMGLAGEYNEQFF. This chain uses TRBV24-1 with TRBJ2-1; 14 positions match TRBD2. The CDR3 extends over 16 amino acids. The junction had 7 bases not matched to a gene; V was cut back by 9 bases and J by 4 bases. Germline-derived CDR1 and CDR2 are KGHDR and SFDVKD.

This clonotype was picked up a small number of times. The chain is built from TRBV29-1 and TRBJ2-5, with 12 nucleotides matching TRBD2. CDR1 and CDR2 from the germline V gene are SQVTM and ANQGSEA. The CDR3 is 15 residues long. The junction had 5 bases not matched to a gene; V was cut back by 6 bases and J by 0 bases. Here the CDR3 DNA reads TGCAGCGTCGTCGGGACTAGCGGGTACCAAGAGACCCAGTACTTC. Translated: CSVVGTSGYQETQYF.

This clonotype came up a few times. This chain connects TRBV7-3 to TRBJ2-3; D gene uncertain. The CDR3 contains 15 residues. The V and J ends lost 5 bases and 0 bases respectively, with 12 bases between them. CDR1 and CDR2 from the germline V gene are SGHTA and FQGTGA. The CDR3 DNA reads TGTGCCAGCAGCCCTGAACGTTCTAGCACAGATACGCAGTATTTT. Translation gives CASSPERSSTDTQYF.

This clonotype has just a few counts. The chain uses TRBV27 and TRBJ1-3, with a weak D call TRBD1 (5 bases). The CDR3 runs to 13 residues. Germline CDR1 reads MNHEY; CDR2 reads SMNVEV (reference sequence). Between the trimmed V and J ends, which lost 4 bases and 9 bases, there was a span of 13 bases. The CDR3 loop is CASSSGARTTIYF. The CDR3 coding sequence is TGTGCCAGCAGTTCCGGGGCAAGAACCACCATATATTTT.

This clonotype came up a few times. The chain uses TRBV12-3 or TRBV12-4 and TRBJ2-1; D is undetermined. Between the trimmed V and J ends, which lost 2 bases and 7 bases, there was a span of 9 bases. The CDR3 has 13 residues. The CDR3 sequence is CASSLSGGNEQFF. The CDR3 DNA reads TGTGCCAGCAGTTTATCCGGTGGTAATGAGCAGTTCTTC.

The chain links TRBV18 to TRBJ2-1; tentative D call: TRBD2 (6 bases). V was shortened by 0 bases and J by 5 bases, with 11 bases between the two germline ends. The CDR3 is made up of 15 amino acids. Germline-derived CDR1 and CDR2 are KGHSH and LQKENI. CDR3 sequence: CASSPPGGFDNEQFF. The CDR3 DNA follows: TGTGCCAGCTCACCACCCGGGGGATTCGACAATGAGCAGTTCTTC.

The chain carries TRBV27 and TRBJ1-2; no clear D gene. CDR3 length: 13 amino acids. Per the germline V gene, CDR1 is MNHEY and CDR2 is SMNVEV (reference sequence). The V end was cut by 3 bases, the J end by 5 bases, with 10 bases between. CDR3 protein: CASSLRTGYGYTF. In nucleotides, the CDR3 is TGTGCCAGCAGTTTGAGGACCGGATATGGCTACACCTTC.

The chain uses TRBV3-1 and TRBJ2-3; TRBD2 matches at 8 bases. The germline CDR1 and CDR2 sequences are LGHDT and YNNKEL (reference sequence). Trimming took 3 bases from V and 0 from J; bases not matched to a gene: 5. This CDR3 has 16 residues. The CDR3: CASSQKLAVSTDTQYF. CDR3 DNA sequence: TGTGCCAGCAGCCAGAAACTAGCGGTTAGCACAGATACGCAGTATTTT.

This clonotype was recorded many times. The V call is TRBV5-1, the J call TRBJ2-1, with D possibly matching TRBD2 (6 bases). The germline gives CDR1 SGHRS, CDR2 YFSETQ. Trimming took off 3 bases at V and 3 bases at J, with 10 bases between the two ends. The CDR3 extends over 14 amino acids. CDR3 loop: CASSSTRNYNEQFF. Written as DNA, the CDR3 is TGCGCCAGCAGCTCGACTAGGAACTACAATGAGCAGTTCTTC.

Worth noting for this clonotype: The junction departs from germline at one end; a sequencing error may be responsible. V is TRBV6-5 and J is TRBJ1-1; D is undetermined. CDR3 length: 14 residues. Germline CDR1 is MNHEY and CDR2 is SVGAGI. This CDR3 is CASSWAGRNTEASF. The CDR3 DNA sequence: TGTGCCAGCAGTTGGGCGGGTCGGAACACTGAAGCTTCCTTT.

This rearrangement joins TRBV5-1 to TRBJ2-1; no firm D call. Trimming took 2 bases from V and 3 from J, leaving 12 bases between them. The CDR3 has 15 residues. Per the germline V gene, CDR1 is SGHRS and CDR2 is YFSETQ. The CDR3 region is CASSFGPRFYNEQFF. CDR3 DNA: TGCGCCAGCAGCTTTGGACCGCGATTCTACAATGAGCAGTTCTTC.

The V and J genes are TRBV10-3 and TRBJ2-2, with 10 nucleotides matching TRBD2. Germline CDR1 and CDR2: ENHRY and SYGVKD. V dropped 6 bases and J dropped 4; count of bases not matched to a gene: 8. This CDR3 region has 16 residues. The CDR3 is CAISVLAGGSTGELFF. In DNA, the CDR3 is TGTGCCATCAGCGTATTAGCGGGAGGAAGCACCGGGGAGCTGTTTTTT.

The rearrangement uses TRBV5-1 and TRBJ2-7; tentatively, D is TRBD1 (6 bases). This CDR3 is 15 amino acids long. The V and J ends lost 7 bases and 0 bases respectively, with 17 bases between them. In germline, CDR1 is SGHRS, CDR2 YFSETQ. CDR3 nucleotides: TGCGCCAGCGGAACAGGGTCCTTGGGCTCCTACGAGCAGTACTTC. It is translated as CASGTGSLGSYEQYF.

J is TRBJ2-3 and V is TRBV5-5; D not certain. The CDR3 is made up of 14 amino acids. The V end was cut by 2 bases, the J end by 0 bases, with 7 bases between. From germline, CDR1 is SGHKS and CDR2 YYEKEE (reference sequence). Written as DNA, the CDR3 is TGTGCCAGCAGCTTCATCGGTAGCACAGATACGCAGTATTTT. Amino acids: CASSFIGSTDTQYF. Filled out from reference TRBV5-5 and TRBJ2-3, the complete variable domain reads DAGVTQSPTHLIKTRGQQVTLRCSPISGHKSVSWYQQVLGQGPQFIFQYYEKEERGRGNFPDRFSARQFPNYSSELNVNALLLGDSALYLCASSFIGSTDTQYFGPGTRLTVL.

The gene calls are TRBV29-1 and TRBJ2-3, with D possibly being TRBD1 (5 bases). The CDR3 has 14 residues. The germline CDR1 and CDR2 sequences are SQVTM and ANQGSEA. V lost 7 bases and J 0 bases, leaving 14 bases between the germline ends. The CDR3 DNA is TGCAGCGCTAGACAGAGTTTTAGCACAGATACGCAGTATTTT. Translated: CSARQSFSTDTQYF.

The chain recombines TRBV14 with TRBJ2-1, with 12 bases fitting TRBD2. The ends lost 4 bases at V and 3 bases at J; junction bases unmatched: 1. The CDR3 contains 15 residues. Germline V gene data show CDR1 as SGHDN and CDR2 as FVKESK. The chain's CDR3 is CASSRTSGIYNEQFF. The CDR3 DNA follows: TGTGCCAGCAGCCGGACTAGCGGGATCTACAATGAGCAGTTCTTC.

The table lists this clonotype with a few counts. In DNA, the CDR3 is TGCGCCAGCAGCTTATCACTAGCGGGAATGAATGAGCAGTTCTTC. Amino acids: CASSLSLAGMNEQFF. J is TRBJ2-1 and V is TRBV5-1; the match to TRBD2 covers 10 bases. From germline, CDR1 is SGHRS and CDR2 YFSETQ. CDR3 length: 15 amino acids. The trim removed 2 bases at V and 7 bases at J, leaving 6 bases unmatched. Full variable domain (remainder filled in from reference TRBV5-1 and TRBJ2-1): KAGVTQTPRYLIKTRGQQVTLSCSPISGHRSVSWYQQTPGQGLQFLFEYFSETQRNKGNFPGRFSGRQFSNSRSEMNVSTLELGDSALYLCASSLSLAGMNEQFFGPGTRLTVL.

The chain couples TRBV5-1 to TRBJ2-7; D unresolved. CDR1 is SGHRS, CDR2 YFSETQ, per germline. CDR3 length: 14 residues. V dropped 4 bases and J dropped 2 bases, with 13 bases sitting between them. CDR3 nucleotide sequence: TGCGCCAGCAGCCCCAGTGCATCACCCTACGAGCAGTACTTC. Translating it yields CASSPSASPYEQYF.

This clonotype was detected only a few times. This chain links TRBV29-1 with TRBJ2-5; a weak D match, TRBD1 (6 bases). With 6 bases removed from V and 4 bases from J, the gap between germline ends came to 12 bases. Germline V lookup: CDR1 SQVTM, CDR2 ANQGSEA. The length of the CDR3 is 12 residues. The CDR3 region is CSVVTGIETQYF. For the CDR3, the DNA is TGCAGCGTCGTTACAGGGATAGAGACCCAGTACTTC.

In its sample, this clonotype was seen a few times. The V gene is TRBV20-1, the J gene TRBJ1-5; 8 nucleotides align to TRBD1. The ends lost 5 bases at V and 3 bases at J; junction bases unmatched: 12. Germline V gene sequence: CDR1 DFQATT, CDR2 SNEGSKA (reference sequence). This CDR3 comprises 16 residues. The CDR3 sequence is CSAPPTRGPPNQPQHF. DNA for the CDR3: TGCAGTGCTCCCCCAACCAGGGGGCCCCCCAATCAGCCCCAGCATTTT.

This rearrangement joins TRBV7-8 to TRBJ2-2; D unclear. Germline CDR1 is SGHVS and CDR2 is FQNEAQ. The CDR3 is made up of 15 amino acids. Deletions cut 5 bases from V and 1 base from J, with 11 bases between. The CDR3 sequence is CASSLRLENTGELFF. DNA for the CDR3: TGTGCCAGCAGCCTCAGACTGGAGAACACCGGGGAGCTGTTTTTT.

This clonotype was seen only a few times. The gene calls are TRBV4-1 and TRBJ1-2, with D uncertain. Trimming took off 1 base at V and 2 bases at J, with 14 bases between the two ends. The CDR3 extends over 16 amino acids. Germline V gives CDR1 MGHRA, CDR2 YSYEKL. CDR3 sequence: CASSQVSRVINYGYTF. In DNA, the CDR3 is TGCGCCAGCAGCCAAGTCAGCCGGGTCATAAACTATGGCTACACCTTC.